This T cell receptor beta chain comes out of a study of T cells in Graves' hyperthyroidism and ophthalmopathy. In the study overall: Initial diagnosis, before any treatment, was when peripheral blood was collected.

This clonotype was found many times. The antigen is not known. Study-wide results and caveats: Model output signaled ophthalmopathy a median roughly 6.1 months ahead of onset.

The study enrolled patients aged 18 to 65 with newly diagnosed hyperthyroidism of under 2 months' duration. Researchers took RNA transcripts and amplified the TCR beta CDR3 regions from them. A first-round RT-PCR of the TCR CDR3 used the HTBI primer set. A single record per CDR3 protein comes from TCRdb applying MiXCR to the multiplex PCR reads. The data hold hundreds of thousands of distinct CDR3 sequences, with about 15% observed a single time. This sequence was found in a woman between 18 and 30 years old with Graves' hyperthyroidism. Sequencing was carried out using blood.

In DNA, the CDR3 is TGTGCCAGCAGCCTAAGTCTGACTAGCGCCCGGAAAGAGACCCAGTACTTC. Protein: CASSLSLTSARKETQYF. The chain links TRBV3-1 to TRBJ2-5; 8 nucleotides agree with TRBD2. This CDR3 has 17 amino acids. Germline V gives CDR1 LGHDT, CDR2 YNNKEL (reference sequence). With V trimmed by 4 bases and J by 3 bases, 13 bases remained unmatched.